This is a list of T cell receptor beta chains from one sample in a study of blood T cells in healthy people across ages. TCRdb reanalysed the 5' RACE reads using MiXCR and keeps one entry per CDR3 protein. The table records 1.5 million to 2 million distinct CDR3 sequences, roughly a third of them present only once. Source material: blood. Every receptor here comes from a woman aged 30 to 39 in good health. CDR3s include the opening cysteine and the closing phenylalanine or tryptophan. Each record gives: clone size, D gene, J gene, V gene, CDR3 DNA, CDR3 protein. A D gene is named only where the DNA matches it firmly. Part of the rows lack a size; the others show once, few, many or a class for expanded clones.

clone_size: -; d_call: -; j_call: TRBJ2-5; v_call: TRBV4-2; cdr3_nt: TGTGCCAGCAGCCCCCCTTCCGGGGCCGAGGCCCAGTACTTC; cdr3_aa: CASSPPSGAEAQYF
clone_size: once; d_call: TRBD2; j_call: TRBJ2-3; v_call: TRBV20-1; cdr3_nt: TGCAGTGCTAGTCAGGGACTAGGCGCGGCTACGCAGTATTTT; cdr3_aa: CSASQGLGAATQYF
clone_size: few; d_call: -; j_call: TRBJ1-1; v_call: TRBV29-1; cdr3_nt: TGCAGCGTTGCTACAAAGATGAACACTGAAGCTTTCTTT; cdr3_aa: CSVATKMNTEAFF
clone_size: few; d_call: -; j_call: TRBJ2-7; v_call: TRBV9; cdr3_nt: TGTGCCGGCAGCGTAGAAGGACACCCCTACGAGCAGTACTTC; cdr3_aa: CAGSVEGHPYEQYF
clone_size: few; d_call: -; j_call: TRBJ2-5; v_call: TRBV11-2; cdr3_nt: TGTGCCAGCAGCTTAGGGGATGGGTACCCCCTAAAGTCAACGCGACAAGAGACCCAGTACTTC; cdr3_aa: CASSLGDGYPLKSTRQETQYF
clone_size: -; d_call: -; j_call: TRBJ1-2; v_call: TRBV5-1; cdr3_nt: TGCGCCAGCAGCCCCCGACAGAATATGAACTATGGCTACACCTTC; cdr3_aa: CASSPRQNMNYGYTF
clone_size: many; d_call: TRBD1; j_call: TRBJ2-5; v_call: TRBV30; cdr3_nt: TGTGCCTGGAGCTGGACAGGGTGGTACCAAGAGACCCAGTACTTC; cdr3_aa: CAWSWTGWYQETQYF
clone_size: -; d_call: TRBD1; j_call: TRBJ2-3; v_call: TRBV20-1; cdr3_nt: TGCAGGGGGGGACAGGGGGCAGATACGCAGTATTTT; cdr3_aa: CRGGQGADTQYF
clone_size: few; d_call: -; j_call: TRBJ2-1; v_call: TRBV5-4; cdr3_nt: TGTGCCAGCAGCCCTCAAGGACTCACGGGCTCCTACAATGAGCAGTTCTTC; cdr3_aa: CASSPQGLTGSYNEQFF
clone_size: few; d_call: TRBD2; j_call: TRBJ2-3; v_call: TRBV10-3; cdr3_nt: TGTGCCATCAGTGTCCAGCGGGGGGGATCAGGGGATACGCAGTATTTT; cdr3_aa: CAISVQRGGSGDTQYF
clone_size: -; d_call: TRBD2; j_call: TRBJ2-1; v_call: TRBV3-1; cdr3_nt: TGTGCCAGCAGCCAACAGGCTAGCGGCAATGAGCAGTTCTTC; cdr3_aa: CASSQQASGNEQFF
clone_size: few; d_call: -; j_call: TRBJ2-5; v_call: TRBV28; cdr3_nt: TGTGCCAGCAGTTTGAGCGGGTATCCGGTGACCCAGTACTTC; cdr3_aa: CASSLSGYPVTQYF
clone_size: -; d_call: -; j_call: TRBJ1-2; v_call: TRBV5-4; cdr3_nt: TGTGCCAGCAGTCGACCCGACAGAGGGGGCTACACCTTC; cdr3_aa: CASSRPDRGGYTF
clone_size: -; d_call: TRBD1; j_call: TRBJ2-5; v_call: TRBV20-1; cdr3_nt: TGCAGTGCTAGGAAGGGGACAGGGACTTTAGAGACCCAGTACTTC; cdr3_aa: CSARKGTGTLETQYF
clone_size: many; d_call: -; j_call: TRBJ1-2; v_call: TRBV28; cdr3_nt: TGTGCCAGCAGCTCCCCGGACGGCTTAAACTATGGCTACACCTTC; cdr3_aa: CASSSPDGLNYGYTF
clone_size: few; d_call: -; j_call: TRBJ2-1; v_call: TRBV5-1; cdr3_nt: TGCACCAGCAGCTTAAGCTCCTACAATGAGCAGTTCTTC; cdr3_aa: CTSSLSSYNEQFF
clone_size: -; d_call: -; j_call: TRBJ2-2; v_call: TRBV20-1; cdr3_nt: TGCAGTGCTAGGGGGGCGCGGGCAGGAACCGGGGAGCGGTTTTTT; cdr3_aa: CSARGARAGTGERFF